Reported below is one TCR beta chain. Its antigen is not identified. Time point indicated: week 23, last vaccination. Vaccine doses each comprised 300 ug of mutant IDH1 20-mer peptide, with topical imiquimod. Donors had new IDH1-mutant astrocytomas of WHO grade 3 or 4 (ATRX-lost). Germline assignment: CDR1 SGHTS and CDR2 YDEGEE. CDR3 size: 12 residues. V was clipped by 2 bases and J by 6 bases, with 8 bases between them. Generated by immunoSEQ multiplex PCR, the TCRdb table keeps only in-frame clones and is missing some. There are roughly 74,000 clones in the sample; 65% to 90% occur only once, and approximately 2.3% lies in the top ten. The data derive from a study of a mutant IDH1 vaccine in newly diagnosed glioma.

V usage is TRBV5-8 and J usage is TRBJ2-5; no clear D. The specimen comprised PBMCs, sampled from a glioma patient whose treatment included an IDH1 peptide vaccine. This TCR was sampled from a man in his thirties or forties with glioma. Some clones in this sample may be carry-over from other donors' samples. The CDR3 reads CASSFLRQTQYF. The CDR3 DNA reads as TGTGCCAGCAGCTTCCTTCGGCAGACCCAGTACTTC.